Below, 20 T cell receptor beta chains from the same sample are listed, as sequenced in a study of blood T cell repertoires in COVID-19. TCRdb's copy holds only in-frame clones and misses some; the assay was immunoSEQ multiplex PCR. Of approximately 280,000 clones in the sample, about four fifths were seen once. Sequencing input: PBMCs or T cells enriched from blood (not recorded which). The receptor set was obtained from a man between 40 and 49 years old who had been exposed to COVID-19.

The genes are TRBV9 and TRBJ1-1; possibly TRBD1 for D (6 bases). Trimming took 0 bases from V and 2 from J, leaving 11 bases between them. The germline V gene has CDR1 SGDLS and CDR2 YYNGEE. The CDR3 extends over 15 amino acids. CDR3 sequence: CASSVGPGDNTEAFF. In DNA form, the CDR3 reads TGTGCCAGCAGCGTAGGTCCAGGGGATAACACTGAAGCTTTCTTT.

J is TRBJ2-1 and V is TRBV19; D is ambiguous. The CDR3 loop spans 18 amino acids. Germline CDR1 reads LNHDA; CDR2 reads SQIVND (reference sequence). V lost 4 bases to trimming and J lost 0 bases, with 19 bases between them. The CDR3 is CASSTLLQVPSSYNEQFF. DNA for the CDR3: TGTGCCAGTAGTACCCTTTTACAAGTTCCCAGCTCCTACAATGAGCAGTTCTTC. Complete variable domain (other parts from reference TRBV19 and TRBJ2-1): DGGITQSPKYLFRKEGQNVTLSCEQNLNHDAMYWYRQDPGQGLRLIYYSQIVNDFQKGDIAEGYSVSREKKESFPLTVTSAQKNPTAFYLCASSTLLQVPSSYNEQFFGPGTRLTVL.

The rearrangement uses TRBV7-8 and TRBJ1-1, with 8 positions matching TRBD1. Looked up from germline, CDR1 is SGHVS and CDR2 is FQNEAQ. Trimming cost V 2 bases and J 1 base; bases outside gene matches: 3. The CDR3 loop spans 15 amino acids. The CDR3 coding sequence is TGTGCCAGCAGCTTATCCGGGACAGGGAACACTGAAGCTTTCTTT. Translating it yields CASSLSGTGNTEAFF.

J is TRBJ1-5 and V is TRBV7-9; 7 bases align to TRBD1. The germline V gene encodes CDR1 SEHNR and CDR2 FQNEAQ (reference sequence). This CDR3 region has 14 residues. J gave up 3 bases and V 4 bases, and 3 bases lay outside the gene matches. CDR3: CASSWDSPNQPQHF. The DNA for the CDR3 is TGTGCCAGCAGCTGGGACAGCCCCAATCAGCCCCAGCATTTT.

This CDR3 is CASGGQGWKRTGELFF. CDR3 sequence (DNA): TGTGCCAGCGGTGGACAGGGATGGAAACGAACCGGGGAGCTGTTTTTT. V usage is TRBV19 and J usage is TRBJ2-2; 8 bases line up with TRBD1. J gave up 5 bases and V 9 bases, and 14 bases lay outside the gene matches. Germline-derived CDR1 and CDR2 are LNHDA and SQIVND (reference sequence). CDR3 size: 16 residues.

The chain couples TRBV18 to TRBJ2-3; D unclear. Germline CDR1 is KGHSH and CDR2 is LQKENI. V lost 7 bases, J lost 3 bases, and 11 bases lay in between. This CDR3 is built from 13 residues. In DNA form, the CDR3 reads TGTGCCAGCTTGACCCCGGGTACAGATACGCAGTATTTT. Translated, it gives CASLTPGTDTQYF.

In DNA form, the CDR3 reads TGCGCCAGCAGCCAGGACAGAGTCTATGGCTACACCTTC. It encodes CASSQDRVYGYTF. The gene calls are TRBV5-1 and TRBJ1-2, with D perhaps TRBD1 (6 bases). V lost 4 bases to trimming and J lost 4 bases, with 11 bases between them. The germline gives CDR1 SGHRS, CDR2 YFSETQ. The CDR3 length is 13 residues.

J is TRBJ1-1 and V is TRBV3-1 (or the pseudogene TRBV3-2); D uncertain. From germline, CDR1 is LGHDT and CDR2 YNNKEL (reference sequence). Trimming removed 4 bases at V and 5 bases at J, with 11 bases between. The CDR3 totals 13 residues. In DNA form, the CDR3 reads TGTGCCAGCAGCCGCCTAAGATGGACTGAAGCTTTCTTT. Its translation: CASSRLRWTEAFF.

The rearrangement uses TRBV6-5 and TRBJ2-1, with 8 bases fitting TRBD2. Germline values: CDR1 MNHEY, CDR2 SVGAGI. CDR3 length: 14 residues. V lost 2 bases and J lost 9; bases outside the gene matches: 6. The CDR3 nucleotides are TGTGCCAGCAGTTACAGCGGGAGAGCGTTTGAGCAGTTCTTC. Translation: CASSYSGRAFEQFF.

This chain connects TRBV28 to TRBJ1-2; 8 bases fit TRBD1. Germline-derived CDR1 and CDR2 are MDHEN and SYDVKM. The CDR3 has 14 residues. V was pared by 7 bases and J by 7 bases, with 11 bases of the junction left unmatched. For the CDR3, the DNA is TGTGCCAGCAAATTTGAGGACAGGGTGGCTGGCTACACCTTC. The encoded protein is CASKFEDRVAGYTF.

The chain recombines TRBV25-1 with TRBJ1-2, with unresolved D. This CDR3 contains 12 residues. Between the trimmed V and J ends, which lost 10 bases and 6 bases, there was a span of 15 bases. Germline assignment: CDR1 MGHDK and CDR2 SYGVNS. The CDR3 loop is CATVGPGNGYTF. The CDR3 nucleotides read TGTGCCACCGTCGGACCGGGAAATGGCTACACCTTC.

This clone was recorded once. V and J are TRBV10-2 and TRBJ2-4, with a possible D match to TRBD2 (5 bases). The CDR3 has 14 residues. Germline CDR1 and CDR2: WSHSY and SAAADI. Trimming took off 6 bases at V and 8 bases at J, with 17 bases between the two ends. The chain's CDR3 is CASRELTRRYIQYF. CDR3 bases: TGCGCCAGCAGGGAGCTTACTAGAAGATACATTCAGTACTTC.

This chain links TRBV5-1 with TRBJ1-1; 7 bases agree with TRBD1. Germline assignment: CDR1 SGHRS and CDR2 YFSETQ. The CDR3 has 14 amino acids. V dropped 6 bases and J dropped 0; count of bases not matched to a gene: 5. CDR3 loop: CASTRQGMNTEAFF. The CDR3 coding sequence is TGCGCCAGCACGAGACAGGGTATGAACACTGAAGCTTTCTTT.

This chain connects TRBV14 to TRBJ2-7; 9 nucleotides line up with TRBD1. The CDR3 extends over 14 amino acids. J was trimmed by 3 bases and V by 4 bases; bases with no gene match: 4. Germline CDR1 reads SGHDN; CDR2 reads FVKESK. CDR3 coding DNA: TGTGCCAGCAGCCTCCGGGACAGGGACTACGAGCAGTACTTC. Translation: CASSLRDRDYEQYF.

CDR3 coding DNA: TGTGCCAGTTCCCTTGGGACTACTGAAGCTTTCTTT. Its protein is CASSLGTTEAFF. This chain uses TRBV25-1 with TRBJ1-1; D perhaps matches TRBD1 (5 bases). Germline lookup yields CDR1 MGHDK and CDR2 SYGVNS. The length of the CDR3 is 12 residues. V lost 9 bases and J 5 bases, leaving 13 bases between the germline ends.

The V gene is TRBV27, the J gene TRBJ2-7, with D tentatively TRBD2 (6 bases). Germline-derived CDR1 and CDR2 are MNHEY and SMNVEV (reference sequence). Trimming took 8 bases from V and 5 from J, leaving 25 bases between them. The CDR3 is 16 residues long. The CDR3 spells CASGITTSFSIDEQYF. The CDR3 region has the DNA TGTGCCAGCGGAATAACGACTAGTTTTTCCATAGACGAGCAGTACTTC.

This clone was observed once. The gene calls are TRBV27 and TRBJ2-2, with 11 positions matching TRBD2. This CDR3 has 18 residues. V lost 3 bases to trimming and J lost 6 bases; unmatched junction nucleotides: 12. The germline V gene has CDR1 MNHEY and CDR2 SMNVEV (reference sequence). The CDR3 nucleotides are TGTGCCAGCAGTTTTGGGAGAGTAGCGGGAGGGTATTCCGGGGAGCTGTTTTTT. Encoded protein: CASSFGRVAGGYSGELFF.

The chain uses TRBV19 and TRBJ1-1; a weak D match, TRBD1 (6 bases). CDR1 and CDR2 (germline): LNHDA, SQIVND (reference sequence). Trimming took 3 bases from V and 3 from J, leaving 11 bases between them. CDR3 length: 14 amino acids. DNA for the CDR3: TGTGCCAGTAGTATGGGGGGGGGCCACACTGAAGCTTTCTTT. Its protein is CASSMGGGHTEAFF.

The chain has TRBV28 and TRBJ1-2, with D perhaps matching TRBD1 (5 bases). V lost 5 bases, J lost 5 bases, and 15 bases lay in between. Germline values: CDR1 MDHEN, CDR2 SYDVKM. This CDR3 is 14 amino acids long. Here the CDR3 reads CASSPAGLKYGYTF. The CDR3 nucleotides read TGTGCCAGCAGTCCGGCGGGGCTGAAGTATGGCTACACCTTC.

The chain carries TRBV27 and TRBJ1-1; D ambiguous. V dropped 3 bases and J dropped 4 bases, with 12 bases sitting between them. This CDR3 comprises 14 residues. The germline CDR1 and CDR2 sequences are MNHEY and SMNVEV (reference sequence). CDR3 amino acids: CASSLMRSGTEAFF. The CDR3 nucleotides are TGTGCCAGCAGTTTGATGAGGTCGGGCACTGAAGCTTTCTTT.